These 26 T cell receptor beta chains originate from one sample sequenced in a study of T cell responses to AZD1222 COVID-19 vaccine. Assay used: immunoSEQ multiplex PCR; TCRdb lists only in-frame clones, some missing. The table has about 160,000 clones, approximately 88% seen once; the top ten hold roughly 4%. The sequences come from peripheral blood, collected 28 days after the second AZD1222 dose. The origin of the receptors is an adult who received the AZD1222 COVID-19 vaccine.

CDR3 sequence: CASSLGGTANEKLFF. In DNA form, the CDR3 reads TGCGCCAGCAGCTTGGGGGGGACAGCTAATGAAAAACTGTTTTTT. This chain uses TRBV5-1 with TRBJ1-4; 7 bases map to TRBD1. The germline CDR1 and CDR2 sequences are SGHRS and YFSETQ. The CDR3 runs to 15 residues. The trim removed 0 bases at V and 3 bases at J, leaving 2 bases unmatched.

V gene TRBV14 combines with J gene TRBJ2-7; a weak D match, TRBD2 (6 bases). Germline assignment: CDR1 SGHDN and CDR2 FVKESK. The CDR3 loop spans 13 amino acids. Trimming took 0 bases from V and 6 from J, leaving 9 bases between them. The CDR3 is CASSQDLGLEQYF. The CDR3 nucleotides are TGTGCCAGCAGCCAAGATTTGGGACTCGAGCAGTACTTC.

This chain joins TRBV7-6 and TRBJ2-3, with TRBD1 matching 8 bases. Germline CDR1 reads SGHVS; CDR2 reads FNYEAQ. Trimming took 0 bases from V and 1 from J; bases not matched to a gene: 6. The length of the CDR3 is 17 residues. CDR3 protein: CASSLALPGQGTDTQYF. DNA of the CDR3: TGTGCCAGCAGCTTAGCACTTCCGGGACAGGGCACAGATACGCAGTATTTT.

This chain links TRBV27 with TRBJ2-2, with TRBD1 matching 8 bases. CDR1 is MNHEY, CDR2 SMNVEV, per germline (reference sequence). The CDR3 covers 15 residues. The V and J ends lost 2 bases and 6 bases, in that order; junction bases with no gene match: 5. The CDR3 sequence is CASSLAETGAGELFF. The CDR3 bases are TGTGCCAGCAGTTTAGCCGAGACAGGGGCCGGGGAGCTGTTTTTT.

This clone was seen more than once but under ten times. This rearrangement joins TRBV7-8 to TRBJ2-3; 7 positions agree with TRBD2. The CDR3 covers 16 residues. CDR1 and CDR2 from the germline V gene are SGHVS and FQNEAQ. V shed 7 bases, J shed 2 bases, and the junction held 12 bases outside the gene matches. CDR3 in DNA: TGTGCCAGCAATGCAAGGGCGGGGGTAAACACAGATACGCAGTATTTT. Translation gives CASNARAGVNTDTQYF.

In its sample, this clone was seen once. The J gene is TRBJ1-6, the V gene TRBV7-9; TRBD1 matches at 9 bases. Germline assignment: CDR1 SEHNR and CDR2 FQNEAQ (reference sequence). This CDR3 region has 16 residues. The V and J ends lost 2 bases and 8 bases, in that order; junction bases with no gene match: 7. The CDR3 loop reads CASSLHSGTGYSPLHF. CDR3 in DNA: TGTGCCAGCAGCTTACACTCCGGGACAGGGTATTCACCCCTCCACTTT.

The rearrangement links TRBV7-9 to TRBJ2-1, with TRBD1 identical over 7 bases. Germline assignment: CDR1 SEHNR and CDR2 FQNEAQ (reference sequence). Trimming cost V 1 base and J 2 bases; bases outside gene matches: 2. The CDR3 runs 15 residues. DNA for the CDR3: TGTGCCAGCAGCTTAGGAGGGGGCGCCTACAATGAGCAGTTCTTC. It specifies CASSLGGGAYNEQFF.

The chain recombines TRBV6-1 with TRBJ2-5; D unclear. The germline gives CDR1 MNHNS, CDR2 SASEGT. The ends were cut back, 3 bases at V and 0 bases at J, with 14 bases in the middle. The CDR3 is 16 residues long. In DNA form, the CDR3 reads TGTGCCAGCAGTGACGTGAGACGGTCGTACCAAGAGACCCAGTACTTC. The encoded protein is CASSDVRRSYQETQYF.

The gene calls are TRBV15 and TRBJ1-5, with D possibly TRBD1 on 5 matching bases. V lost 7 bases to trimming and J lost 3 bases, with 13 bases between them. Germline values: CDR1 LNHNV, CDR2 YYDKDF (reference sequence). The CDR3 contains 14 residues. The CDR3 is CATTPPGYNQPQHF. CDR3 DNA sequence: TGTGCCACCACCCCACCAGGGTACAATCAGCCCCAGCATTTT. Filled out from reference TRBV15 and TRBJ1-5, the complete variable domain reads DAMVIQNPRYQVTQFGKPVTLSCSQTLNHNVMYWYQQKSSQAPKLLFHYYDKDFNNEADTPDNFQSRRPNTSFCFLDIRSPGLGDTAMYLCATTPPGYNQPQHFGDGTRLSIL.

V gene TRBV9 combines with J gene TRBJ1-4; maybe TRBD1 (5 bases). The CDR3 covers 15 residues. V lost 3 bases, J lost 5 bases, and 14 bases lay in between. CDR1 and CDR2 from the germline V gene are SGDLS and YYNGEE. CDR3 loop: CASSEGPGRNEKLFF. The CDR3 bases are TGTGCCAGCAGCGAGGGACCGGGACGGAATGAAAAACTGTTTTTT.

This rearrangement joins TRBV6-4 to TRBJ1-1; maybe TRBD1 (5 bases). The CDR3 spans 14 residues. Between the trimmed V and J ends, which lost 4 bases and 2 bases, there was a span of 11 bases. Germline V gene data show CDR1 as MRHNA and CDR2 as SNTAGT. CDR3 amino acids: CASSGDGGNTEAFF. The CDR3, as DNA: TGTGCCAGCAGTGGGGACGGAGGTAACACTGAAGCTTTCTTT.

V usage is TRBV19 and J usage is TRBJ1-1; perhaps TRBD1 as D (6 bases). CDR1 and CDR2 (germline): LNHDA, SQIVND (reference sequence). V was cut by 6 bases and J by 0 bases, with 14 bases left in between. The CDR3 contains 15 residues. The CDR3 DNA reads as TGTGCCAGTAGGGCAGGGGTCCTCTTGAACACTGAAGCTTTCTTT. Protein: CASRAGVLLNTEAFF.

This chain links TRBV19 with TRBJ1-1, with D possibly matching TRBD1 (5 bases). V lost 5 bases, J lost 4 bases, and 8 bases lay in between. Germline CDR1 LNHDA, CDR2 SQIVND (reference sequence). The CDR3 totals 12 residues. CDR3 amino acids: CASSGGGTEAFF. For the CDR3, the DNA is TGTGCCAGTAGTGGGGGAGGCACTGAAGCTTTCTTT.

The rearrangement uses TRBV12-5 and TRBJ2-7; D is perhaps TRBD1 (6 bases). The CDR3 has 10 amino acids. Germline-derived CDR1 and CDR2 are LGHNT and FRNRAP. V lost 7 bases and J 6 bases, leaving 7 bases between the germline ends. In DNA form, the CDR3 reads TGTGCTAGTGCAGGGGTCGAGCAGTACTTC. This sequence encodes CASAGVEQYF. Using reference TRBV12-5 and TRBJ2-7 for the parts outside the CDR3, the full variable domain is DARVTQTPRHKVTEMGQEVTMRCQPILGHNTVFWYRQTMMQGLELLAYFRNRAPLDDSGMPKDRFSAEMPDATLATLKIQPSEPRDSAVYFCASAGVEQYFGPGTRLTVT.

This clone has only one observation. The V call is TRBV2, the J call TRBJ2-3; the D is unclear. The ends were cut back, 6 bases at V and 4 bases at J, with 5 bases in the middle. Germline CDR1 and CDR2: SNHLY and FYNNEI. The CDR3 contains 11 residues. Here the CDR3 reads CASRPADTQYF. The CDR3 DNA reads TGTGCCAGCAGACCAGCAGATACGCAGTATTTT.

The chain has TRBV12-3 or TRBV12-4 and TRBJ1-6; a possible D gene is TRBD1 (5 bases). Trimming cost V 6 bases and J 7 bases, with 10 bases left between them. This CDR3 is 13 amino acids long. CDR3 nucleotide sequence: TGTGCCAGCAGCACTGGGGGAAATTCACCCCTCCACTTT. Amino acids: CASSTGGNSPLHF.

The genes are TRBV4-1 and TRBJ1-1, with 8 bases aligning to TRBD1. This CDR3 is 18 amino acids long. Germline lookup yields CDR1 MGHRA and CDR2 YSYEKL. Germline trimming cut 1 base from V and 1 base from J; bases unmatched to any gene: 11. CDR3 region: CASSQVGTGGWKNTEAFF. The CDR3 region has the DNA TGCGCCAGCAGCCAAGTTGGGACAGGAGGGTGGAAGAACACTGAAGCTTTCTTT.

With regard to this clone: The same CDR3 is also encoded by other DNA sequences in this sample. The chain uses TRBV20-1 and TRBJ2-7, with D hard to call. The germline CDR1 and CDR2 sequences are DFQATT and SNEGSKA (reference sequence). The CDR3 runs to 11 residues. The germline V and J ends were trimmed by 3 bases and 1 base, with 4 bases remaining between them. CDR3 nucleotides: TGCAGTGCTAGGGATTCCTACGAGCAGTACTTC. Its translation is CSARDSYEQYF.

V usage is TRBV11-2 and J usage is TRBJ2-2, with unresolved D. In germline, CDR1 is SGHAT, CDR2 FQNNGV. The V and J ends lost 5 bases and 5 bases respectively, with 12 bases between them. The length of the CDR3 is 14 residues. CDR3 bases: TGTGCCAGCAGCGTATCCCTCGGGACCGGGGAGCTGTTTTTT. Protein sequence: CASSVSLGTGELFF.

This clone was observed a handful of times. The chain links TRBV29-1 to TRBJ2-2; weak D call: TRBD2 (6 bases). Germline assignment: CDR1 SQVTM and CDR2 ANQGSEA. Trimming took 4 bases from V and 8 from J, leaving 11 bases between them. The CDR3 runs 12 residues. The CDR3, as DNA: TGCAGCGTTGCTAGGGGAGGAGGGGAGCTGTTTTTT. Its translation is CSVARGGGELFF.

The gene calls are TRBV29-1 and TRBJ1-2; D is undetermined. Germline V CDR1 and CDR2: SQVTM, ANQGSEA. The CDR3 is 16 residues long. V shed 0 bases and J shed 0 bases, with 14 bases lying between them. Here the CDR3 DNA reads TGCAGCGTTGAAGATCGAACAGCCCACACTAACTATGGCTACACCTTC. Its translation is CSVEDRTAHTNYGYTF.

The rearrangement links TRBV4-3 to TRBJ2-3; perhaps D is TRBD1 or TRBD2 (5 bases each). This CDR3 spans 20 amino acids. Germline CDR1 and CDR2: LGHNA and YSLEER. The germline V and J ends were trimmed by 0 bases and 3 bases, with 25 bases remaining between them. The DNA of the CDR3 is TGCGCCAGCAGCCAAGATCTCGGGAAAACAGGCTCACAAGAGACAGATACGCAGTATTTT. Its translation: CASSQDLGKTGSQETDTQYF.

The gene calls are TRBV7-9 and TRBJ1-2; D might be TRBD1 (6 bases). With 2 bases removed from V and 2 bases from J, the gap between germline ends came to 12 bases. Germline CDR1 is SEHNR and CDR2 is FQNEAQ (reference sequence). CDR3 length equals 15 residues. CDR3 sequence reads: CASSLRGAPNYGYTF. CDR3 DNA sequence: TGTGCCAGCAGCTTACGGGGGGCGCCAAACTATGGCTACACCTTC.

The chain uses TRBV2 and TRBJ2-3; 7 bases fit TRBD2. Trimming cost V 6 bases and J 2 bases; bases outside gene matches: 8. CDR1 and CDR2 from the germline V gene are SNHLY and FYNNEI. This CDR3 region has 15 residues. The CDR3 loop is CASRGPGLFTDTQYF. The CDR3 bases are TGTGCCAGCAGGGGCCCGGGACTATTCACAGATACGCAGTATTTT.

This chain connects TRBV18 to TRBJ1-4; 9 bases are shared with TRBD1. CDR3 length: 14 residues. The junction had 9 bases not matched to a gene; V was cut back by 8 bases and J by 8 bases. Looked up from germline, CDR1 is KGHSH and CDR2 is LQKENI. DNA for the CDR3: TGTGCCAGCCGCAGAGGGACAGGGAAGGAAAAACTGTTTTTT. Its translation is CASRRGTGKEKLFF.

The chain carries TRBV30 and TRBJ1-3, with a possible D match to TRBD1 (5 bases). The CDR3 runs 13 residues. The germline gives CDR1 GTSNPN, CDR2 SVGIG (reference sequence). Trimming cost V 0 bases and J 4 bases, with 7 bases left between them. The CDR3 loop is CAWSVGEGNTIYF. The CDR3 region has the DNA TGTGCCTGGAGTGTAGGGGAAGGAAACACCATATATTTT.